The rows below give T cell receptor beta chains drawn from one sample of a study of molecular identifiers for immune sequencing clone quantification. TCRdb passed the PCR reads through MiXCR, listing each CDR3 protein once. Among under 600,000 distinct CDR3 sequences, 20% to 25% were seen once, and the ten largest hold approximately 0.84%. The sequencing sample was made of naive CD8+ T cells from blood, with Jurkat cell RNA spiked in. These receptors all come from a human donor in good health. Some libraries in this study had Jurkat cell RNA spiked in. CDR3s leave out the opening cysteine and the closing phenylalanine or tryptophan. The D gene is left open where the match is weak. The size entry is marked missing in some rows and otherwise reads once, few, many or a size class.

many	TRBV6-2/TRBV6-3	TRBD2	TRBJ2-3	ASSPSGRADTQY
.	TRBV28	.	TRBJ1-1	ASSLEIGDLIEAF
few	TRBV12-3/TRBV12-4	.	TRBJ2-5	ASSLDRAGQETQY
.	TRBV28	.	TRBJ1-1	ASSLFRTGSVTEAF
many	TRBV20-1	TRBD2	TRBJ2-6	SARDLGGAGANVLT
many	TRBV28	.	TRBJ2-7	ASSLPGGKLDEQY
few	TRBV11-3	.	TRBJ2-2	ASSLGGLAANTGELF
.	TRBV11-2	.	TRBJ2-5	ASSYPGSETQY
many	TRBV29-1	TRBD1	TRBJ1-2	SVESAEPGQGANYGYT
many	TRBV4-1	TRBD1	TRBJ1-2	ASSQVGTGFYGYT
.	TRBV4-3	.	TRBJ1-4	ASSQEGATWGGGKLF
few	TRBV6-5	TRBD1	TRBJ2-7	ASSYLAGGPPEQY
many	TRBV12-3/TRBV12-4	.	TRBJ1-5	ASSLVGVNQPQH
many	TRBV12-3/TRBV12-4	TRBD2	TRBJ2-3	ASSRVGGGRDTQY
few	TRBV12-3/TRBV12-4	.	TRBJ1-2	ASSPRGEHNYGYT
many	TRBV5-6	.	TRBJ2-3	ASSLGARGPPTTDTQY
.	TRBV27	.	TRBJ2-1	ASRTAENNEQF
many	TRBV9	.	TRBJ2-3	ASSPRVRVSGDTQY
.	TRBV27	.	TRBJ2-7	ASSFADGHEQY
many	TRBV6-1	TRBD2	TRBJ2-3	ASSERGAGVSTDTQY
many	TRBV10-2	.	TRBJ2-3	ASGEIAADTQY
few	TRBV6-5	.	TRBJ2-7	ASSYTKTGIYEQY
few	TRBV19	TRBD2	TRBJ2-1	ASSIVAGAFGEQF
.	TRBV9	.	TRBJ1-2	ASSVAPGQTYGYT
many	TRBV4-3	.	TRBJ1-5	ASSQDSAGYSNQPQH
.	TRBV4-1	TRBD1	TRBJ2-7	ASSQLSGQGAHEQY
many	TRBV27	TRBD1	TRBJ1-4	ASSWGQNEKLF
few	TRBV3-1	.	TRBJ1-2	ASSQDPGEGYT
.	TRBV27	.	TRBJ2-2	APHPTFTGELF
many	TRBV28	.	TRBJ2-1	ASSLEGGRSI
.	TRBV10-1	TRBD1	TRBJ1-5	ASSENRGRVSNQPQH
.	TRBV27	TRBD1	TRBJ2-1	ASSPAGTGTNEQF
.	TRBV5-6	.	TRBJ1-2	ASGSGSYYGYT
.	TRBV6-6	TRBD1	TRBJ2-3	ASSSQKAGDRAPDTQY
many	TRBV9	TRBD2	TRBJ2-3	ASSLQTSGVTDTQY
.	TRBV15	.	TRBJ2-2	AASRDGGTGGELF
.	TRBV29-1	TRBD1	TRBJ1-5	SVEFDREWDQPQH
.	TRBV9	.	TRBJ1-3	ASTGSSGNTIY
.	TRBV25-1	TRBD2	TRBJ2-7	ASRAGGGSGSSEQY
.	TRBV19	TRBD2	TRBJ2-1	ASSSISGAGSYNEQF
few	TRBV5-4	.	TRBJ2-7	ASSLAWGRNEQY
many	TRBV28	.	TRBJ2-4	ASSLTSVAKNIQY
many	TRBV27	TRBD2	TRBJ2-3	ASSLLAGISDTQY
many	TRBV28	TRBD2	TRBJ2-7	ASSFPVSGTAYEQY
.	TRBV5-6	.	TRBJ1-4	AGSLGRDVI
.	TRBV19	.	TRBJ2-3	AGSIVPGEGDTQY
many	TRBV4-3	.	TRBJ1-1	ASSQDGGRDTEAF
.	TRBV5-4	.	TRBJ1-5	ASSFDFNQPQH
.	TRBV28	TRBD2	TRBJ2-7	ASSLISGRAYEQY
.	TRBV11-2	.	TRBJ2-1	ASSLGPGTATYNEQF
.	TRBV12-3/TRBV12-4	TRBD2	TRBJ2-3	ASSLAGTSGTSTDTQY
many	TRBV5-1	.	TRBJ2-7	ASSLEQGNVGSYEQY